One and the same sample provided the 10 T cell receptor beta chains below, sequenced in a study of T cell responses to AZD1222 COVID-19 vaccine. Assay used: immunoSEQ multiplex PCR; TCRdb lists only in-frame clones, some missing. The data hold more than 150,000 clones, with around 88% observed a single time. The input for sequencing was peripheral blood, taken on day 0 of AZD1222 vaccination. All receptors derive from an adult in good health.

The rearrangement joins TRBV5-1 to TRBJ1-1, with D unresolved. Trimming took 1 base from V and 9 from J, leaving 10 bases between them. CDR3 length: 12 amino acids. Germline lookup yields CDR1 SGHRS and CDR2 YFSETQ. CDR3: CASSLTAVKAFF. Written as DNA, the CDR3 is TGCGCCAGCAGCTTGACGGCAGTTAAAGCTTTCTTT. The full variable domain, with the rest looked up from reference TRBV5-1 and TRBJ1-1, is KAGVTQTPRYLIKTRGQQVTLSCSPISGHRSVSWYQQTPGQGLQFLFEYFSETQRNKGNFPGRFSGRQFSNSRSEMNVSTLELGDSALYLCASSLTAVKAFFGQGTRLTVV.

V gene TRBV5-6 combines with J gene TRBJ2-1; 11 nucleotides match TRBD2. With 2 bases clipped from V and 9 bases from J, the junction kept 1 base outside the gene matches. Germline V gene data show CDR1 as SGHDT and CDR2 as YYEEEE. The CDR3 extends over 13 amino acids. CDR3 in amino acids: CASSFGTSGEQFF. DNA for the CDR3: TGTGCCAGCAGCTTTGGGACTAGCGGTGAGCAGTTCTTC.

CDR3 sequence reads: CASSGWGLGNQPQHF. CDR3 coding DNA: TGTGCCAGCAGCGGGTGGGGATTAGGCAATCAGCCCCAGCATTTT. The genes are TRBV5-6 and TRBJ1-5; D is uncertain. Germline loops: CDR1 SGHDT, CDR2 YYEEEE. The CDR3 is made up of 15 amino acids. The V end lost 4 bases, the J end lost 2 bases, and 13 bases lay between the germline ends.

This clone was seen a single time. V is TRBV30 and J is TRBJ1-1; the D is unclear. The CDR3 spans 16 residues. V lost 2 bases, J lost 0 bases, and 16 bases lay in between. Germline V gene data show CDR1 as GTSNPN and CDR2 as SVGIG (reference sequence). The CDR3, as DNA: TGTGCCTGGAGTAAGGAGCCAGCCATCATGAACACTGAAGCTTTCTTT. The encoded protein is CAWSKEPAIMNTEAFF. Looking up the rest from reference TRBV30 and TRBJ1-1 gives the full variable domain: SQTIHQWPATLVQPVGSPLSLECTVEGTSNPNLYWYRQAAGRGLQLLFYSVGIGQISSEVPQNLSASRPQDRQFILSSKKLLLSDSGFYLCAWSKEPAIMNTEAFFGQGTRLTVV.

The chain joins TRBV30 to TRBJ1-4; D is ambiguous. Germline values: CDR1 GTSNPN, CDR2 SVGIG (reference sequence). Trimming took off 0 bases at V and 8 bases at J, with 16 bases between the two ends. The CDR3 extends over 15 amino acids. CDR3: CAWSVSSFGGEKLFF. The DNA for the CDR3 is TGTGCCTGGAGTGTATCGAGCTTCGGCGGGGAAAAACTGTTTTTT.

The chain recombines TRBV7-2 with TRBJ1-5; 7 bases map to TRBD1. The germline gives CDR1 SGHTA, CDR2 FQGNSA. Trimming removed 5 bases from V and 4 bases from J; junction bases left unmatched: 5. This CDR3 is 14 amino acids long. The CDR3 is CASSLTGRNQPQHF. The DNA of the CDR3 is TGTGCCAGCAGCCTGACAGGGCGGAATCAGCCCCAGCATTTT.

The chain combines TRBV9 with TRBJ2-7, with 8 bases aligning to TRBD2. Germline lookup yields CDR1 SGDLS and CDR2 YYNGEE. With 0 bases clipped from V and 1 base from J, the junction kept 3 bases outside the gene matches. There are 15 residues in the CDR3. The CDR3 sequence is CASSVGGGRSYEQYF. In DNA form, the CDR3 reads TGTGCCAGCAGCGTAGGAGGCGGGAGGTCCTACGAGCAGTACTTC.

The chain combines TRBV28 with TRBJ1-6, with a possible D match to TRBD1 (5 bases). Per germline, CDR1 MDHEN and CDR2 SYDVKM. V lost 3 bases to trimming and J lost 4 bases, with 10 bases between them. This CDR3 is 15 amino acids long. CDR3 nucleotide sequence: TGTGCCAGCAGTTTGCCGACAGTTTATAATTCACCCCTCCACTTT. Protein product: CASSLPTVYNSPLHF.

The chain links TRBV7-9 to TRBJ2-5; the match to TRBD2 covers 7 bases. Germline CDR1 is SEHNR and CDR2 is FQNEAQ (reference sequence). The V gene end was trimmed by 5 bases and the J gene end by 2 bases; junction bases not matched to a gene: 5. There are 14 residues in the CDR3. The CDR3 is CASSPGGEQETQYF. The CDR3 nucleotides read TGTGCCAGCAGCCCTGGGGGGGAACAAGAGACCCAGTACTTC.

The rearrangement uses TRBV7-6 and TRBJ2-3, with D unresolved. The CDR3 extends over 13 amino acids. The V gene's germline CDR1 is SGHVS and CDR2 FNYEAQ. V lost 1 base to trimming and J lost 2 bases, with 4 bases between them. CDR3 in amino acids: CASSLGDTDTQYF. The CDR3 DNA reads TGTGCCAGCAGCTTAGGAGACACAGATACGCAGTATTTT.